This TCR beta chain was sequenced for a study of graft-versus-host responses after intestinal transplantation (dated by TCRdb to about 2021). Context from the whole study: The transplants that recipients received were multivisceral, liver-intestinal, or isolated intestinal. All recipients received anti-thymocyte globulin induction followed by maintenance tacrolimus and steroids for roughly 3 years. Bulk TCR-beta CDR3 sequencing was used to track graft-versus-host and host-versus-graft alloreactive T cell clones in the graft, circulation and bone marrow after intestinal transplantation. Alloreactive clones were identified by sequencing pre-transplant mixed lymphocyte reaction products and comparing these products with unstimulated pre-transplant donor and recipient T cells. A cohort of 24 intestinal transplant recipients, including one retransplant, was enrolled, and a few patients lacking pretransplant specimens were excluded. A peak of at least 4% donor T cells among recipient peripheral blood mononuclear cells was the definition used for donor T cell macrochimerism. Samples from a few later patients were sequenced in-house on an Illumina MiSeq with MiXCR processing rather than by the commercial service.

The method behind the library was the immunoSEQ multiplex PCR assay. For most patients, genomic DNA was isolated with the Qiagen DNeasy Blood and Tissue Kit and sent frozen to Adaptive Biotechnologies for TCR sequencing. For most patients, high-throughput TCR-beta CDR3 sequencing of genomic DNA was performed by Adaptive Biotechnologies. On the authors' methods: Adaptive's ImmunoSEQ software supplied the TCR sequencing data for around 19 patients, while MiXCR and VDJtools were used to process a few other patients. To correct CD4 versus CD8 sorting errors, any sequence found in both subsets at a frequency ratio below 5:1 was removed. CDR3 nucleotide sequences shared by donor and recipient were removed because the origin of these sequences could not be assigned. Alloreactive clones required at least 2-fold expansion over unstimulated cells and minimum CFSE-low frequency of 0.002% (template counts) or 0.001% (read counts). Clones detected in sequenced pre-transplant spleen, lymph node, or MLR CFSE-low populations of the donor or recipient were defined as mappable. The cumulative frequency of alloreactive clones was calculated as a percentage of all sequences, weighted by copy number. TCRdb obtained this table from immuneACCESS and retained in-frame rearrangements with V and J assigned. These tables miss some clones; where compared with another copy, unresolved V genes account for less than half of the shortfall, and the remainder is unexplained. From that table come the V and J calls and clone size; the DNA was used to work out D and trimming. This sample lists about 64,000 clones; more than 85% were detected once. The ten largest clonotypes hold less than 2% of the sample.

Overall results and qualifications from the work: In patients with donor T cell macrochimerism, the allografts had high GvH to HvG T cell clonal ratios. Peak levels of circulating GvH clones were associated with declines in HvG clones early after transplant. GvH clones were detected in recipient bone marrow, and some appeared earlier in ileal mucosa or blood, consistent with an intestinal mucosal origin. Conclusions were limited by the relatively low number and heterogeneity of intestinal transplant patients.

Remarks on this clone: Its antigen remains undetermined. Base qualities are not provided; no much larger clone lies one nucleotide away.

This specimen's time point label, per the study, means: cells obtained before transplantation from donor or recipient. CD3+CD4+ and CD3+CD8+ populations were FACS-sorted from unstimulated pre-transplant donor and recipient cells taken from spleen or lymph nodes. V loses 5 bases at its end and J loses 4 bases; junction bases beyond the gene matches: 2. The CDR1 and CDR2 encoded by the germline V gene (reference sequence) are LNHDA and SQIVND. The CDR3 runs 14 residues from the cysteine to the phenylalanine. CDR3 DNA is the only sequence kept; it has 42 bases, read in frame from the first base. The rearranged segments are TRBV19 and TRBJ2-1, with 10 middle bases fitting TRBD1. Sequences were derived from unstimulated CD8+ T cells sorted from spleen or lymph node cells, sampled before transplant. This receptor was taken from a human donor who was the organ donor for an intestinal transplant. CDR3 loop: CASSRQGAYNEQFF. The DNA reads TGTGCCAGTAGTCGACAGGGGGCTTACAATGAGCAGTTCTTC.